This T cell receptor beta chain was documented in a study of cytomegalovirus exposure and HLA in healthy donors. Primers for the PCR totalled 60 Vbeta and 13 Jbeta. TCRdb keeps only in-frame clones here, not all; method: immunoSEQ multiplex PCR. The sample yields about 130,000 clones, more than 7.5% seen once. CDR1 is SGHDT, CDR2 YYEEEE, per germline. CDR3 length equals 17 residues. Trimming took off 3 bases at V and 5 bases at J, with 23 bases between the two ends. This TCR came from a man aged 45-65 years in good health and CMV-seronegative. Source material: PBMCs. V usage is TRBV5-6 and J usage is TRBJ1-2; D remains ambiguous. CDR3 nucleotide sequence: TGTGCCAGCAGCTCGGACTCACCGGGGTCTGGAAGGTATGGCTACACCTTC. Translation gives CASSSDSPGSGRYGYTF.